This T cell receptor beta chain was retrieved from a study of shared clonotypes between healthy human individuals. Evenly divided among several immunoSEQ plates was the genomic DNA of each subset. Assay used: immunoSEQ multiplex PCR; TCRdb lists only in-frame clones, some missing. The table lists some 600,000 clones, about 95% of them singletons, with around 0.1% in the top ten. With regard to this clone: What it recognizes is unknown.

Naive CD8 cells lacked CD45RO, underwent positive selection for CCR7 and left out terminally differentiated effector memory CD45RA+ cells. General study points: Generally, naive subsets came out with larger estimated richness than memory subsets. What limited the represented genetic and exposure-history diversity was the small number of donors. It was the non-shared clonotypes that had lower generation probabilities than clonotypes shared by all four donors.

The TCR was taken from a woman aged 30 to 39 in good health. The specimen was naive CD8+ T cells sorted from blood.

The CDR3 DNA reads TGTGCCAGCAGCCGTTCGGCTTTAAATGAGGAAAAACTGTTTTTT. This gives the protein CASSRSALNEEKLFF. The gene calls are TRBV7-9 and TRBJ1-4; D uncertain. Germline V gene lookup returns CDR1 SEHNR and CDR2 FQNEAQ (reference sequence). The CDR3 runs 15 residues. V was shortened by 5 bases and J by 8 bases, with 18 bases between the two germline ends.